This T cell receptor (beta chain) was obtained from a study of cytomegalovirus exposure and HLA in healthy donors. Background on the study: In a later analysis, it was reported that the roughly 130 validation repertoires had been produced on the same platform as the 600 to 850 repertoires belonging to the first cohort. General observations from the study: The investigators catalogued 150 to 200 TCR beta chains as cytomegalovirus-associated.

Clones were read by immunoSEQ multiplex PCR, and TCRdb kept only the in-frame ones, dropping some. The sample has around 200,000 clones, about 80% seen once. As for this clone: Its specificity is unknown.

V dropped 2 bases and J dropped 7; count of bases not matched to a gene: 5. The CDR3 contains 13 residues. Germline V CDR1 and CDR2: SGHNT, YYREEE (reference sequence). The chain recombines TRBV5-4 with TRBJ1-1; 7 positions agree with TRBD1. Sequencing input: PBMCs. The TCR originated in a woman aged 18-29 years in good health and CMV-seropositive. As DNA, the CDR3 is TGTGCCAGCAGCTTACCAGGGGGGAGTGAAGCTTTCTTT. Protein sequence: CASSLPGGSEAFF.